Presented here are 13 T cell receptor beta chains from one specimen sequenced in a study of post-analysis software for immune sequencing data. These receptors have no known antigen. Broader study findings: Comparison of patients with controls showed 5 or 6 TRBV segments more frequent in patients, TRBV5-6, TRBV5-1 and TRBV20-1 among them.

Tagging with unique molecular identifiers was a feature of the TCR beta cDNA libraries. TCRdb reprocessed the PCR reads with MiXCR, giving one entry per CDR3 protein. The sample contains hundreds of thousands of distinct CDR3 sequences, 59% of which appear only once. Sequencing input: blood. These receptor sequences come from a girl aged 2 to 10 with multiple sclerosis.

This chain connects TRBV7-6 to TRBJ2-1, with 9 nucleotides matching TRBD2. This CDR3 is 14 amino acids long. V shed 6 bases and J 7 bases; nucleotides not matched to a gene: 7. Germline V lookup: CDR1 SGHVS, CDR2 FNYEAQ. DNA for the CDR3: TGTGCCAGCAGTTTAAGGACTAGCGCGAATGAGCAGTTCTTC. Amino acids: CASSLRTSANEQFF.

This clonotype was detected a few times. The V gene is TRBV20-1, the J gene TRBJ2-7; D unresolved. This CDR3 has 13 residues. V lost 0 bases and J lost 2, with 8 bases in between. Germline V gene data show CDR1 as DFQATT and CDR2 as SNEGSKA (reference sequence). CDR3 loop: CSARDPRTYEQYF. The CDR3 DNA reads TGCAGTGCTAGAGATCCCAGAACCTACGAGCAGTACTTC.

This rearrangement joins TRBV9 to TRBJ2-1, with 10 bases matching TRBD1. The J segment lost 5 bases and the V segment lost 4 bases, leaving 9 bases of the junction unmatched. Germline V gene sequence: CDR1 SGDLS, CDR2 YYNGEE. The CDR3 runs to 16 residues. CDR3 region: CASSPRSGTGDNEQFF. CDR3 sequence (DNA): TGTGCCAGCAGCCCTCGATCCGGGACAGGGGACAATGAGCAGTTCTTC.

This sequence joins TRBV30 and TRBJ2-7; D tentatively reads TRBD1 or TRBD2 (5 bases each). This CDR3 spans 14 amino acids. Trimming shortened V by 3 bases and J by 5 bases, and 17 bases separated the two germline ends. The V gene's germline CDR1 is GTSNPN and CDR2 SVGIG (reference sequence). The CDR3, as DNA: TGTGCCTGGAGGTCGGGACGGCGGCCAGACGAGCAGTACTTC. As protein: CAWRSGRRPDEQYF.

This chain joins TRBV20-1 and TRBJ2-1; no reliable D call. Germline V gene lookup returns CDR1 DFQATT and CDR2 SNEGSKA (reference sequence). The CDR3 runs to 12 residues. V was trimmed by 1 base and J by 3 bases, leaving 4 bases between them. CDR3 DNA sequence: TGCAGTGCTAGAGTAAACTACAATGAGCAGTTCTTC. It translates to CSARVNYNEQFF.

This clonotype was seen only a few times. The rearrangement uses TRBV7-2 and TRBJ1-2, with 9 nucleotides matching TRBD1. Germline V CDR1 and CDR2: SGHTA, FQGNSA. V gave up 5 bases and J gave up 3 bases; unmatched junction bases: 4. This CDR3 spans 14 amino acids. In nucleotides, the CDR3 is TGTGCCAGCAGCACTCGACAGGGGGACTATGGCTACACCTTC. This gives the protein CASSTRQGDYGYTF.

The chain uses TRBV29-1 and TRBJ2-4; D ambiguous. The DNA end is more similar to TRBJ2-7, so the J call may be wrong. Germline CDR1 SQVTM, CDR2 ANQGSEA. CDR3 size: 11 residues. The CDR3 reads CSVELGYEQYF. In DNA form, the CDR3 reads TGCAGCGTTGAACTGGGGTACGAGCAGTACTTC.

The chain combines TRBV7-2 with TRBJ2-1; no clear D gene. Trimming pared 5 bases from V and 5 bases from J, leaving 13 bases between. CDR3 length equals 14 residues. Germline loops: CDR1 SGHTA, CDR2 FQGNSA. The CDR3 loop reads CASSTRTYDNEQFF. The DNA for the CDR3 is TGTGCCAGCAGCACACGGACCTACGACAATGAGCAGTTCTTC.

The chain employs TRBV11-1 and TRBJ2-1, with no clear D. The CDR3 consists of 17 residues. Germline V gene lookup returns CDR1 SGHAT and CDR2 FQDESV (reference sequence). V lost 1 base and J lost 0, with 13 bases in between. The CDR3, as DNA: TGTGCCAGCAGCTTAGGGTGGGGTAGAAGCTCCTACAATGAGCAGTTCTTC. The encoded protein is CASSLGWGRSSYNEQFF.

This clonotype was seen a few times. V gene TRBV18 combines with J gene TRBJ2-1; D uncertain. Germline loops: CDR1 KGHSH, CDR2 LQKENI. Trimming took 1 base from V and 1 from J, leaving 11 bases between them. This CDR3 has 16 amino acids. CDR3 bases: TGTGCCAGCTCACCACTAGGGATCGGGTCCTACAATGAGCAGTTCTTC. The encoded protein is CASSPLGIGSYNEQFF.

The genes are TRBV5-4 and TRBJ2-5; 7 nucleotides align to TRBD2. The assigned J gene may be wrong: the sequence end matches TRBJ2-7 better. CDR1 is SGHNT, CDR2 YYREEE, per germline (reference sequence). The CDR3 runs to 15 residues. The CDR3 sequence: CASSLARTRAYEQYF. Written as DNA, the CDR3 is TGTGCCAGCAGCTTGGCCAGGACTAGAGCCTACGAGCAGTACTTC.

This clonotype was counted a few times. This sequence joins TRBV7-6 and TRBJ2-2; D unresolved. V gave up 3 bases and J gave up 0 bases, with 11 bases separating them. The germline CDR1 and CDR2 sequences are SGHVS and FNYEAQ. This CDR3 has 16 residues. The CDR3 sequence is CASSLRHAPNTGELFF. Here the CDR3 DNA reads TGTGCCAGCAGCTTGAGGCATGCCCCGAACACCGGGGAGCTGTTTTTT.

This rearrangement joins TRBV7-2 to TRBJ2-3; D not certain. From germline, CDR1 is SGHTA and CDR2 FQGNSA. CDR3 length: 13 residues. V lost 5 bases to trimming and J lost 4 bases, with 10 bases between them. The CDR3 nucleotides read TGTGCCAGCAGCAGGATGGTCGCAGATACGCAGTATTTT. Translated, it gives CASSRMVADTQYF.